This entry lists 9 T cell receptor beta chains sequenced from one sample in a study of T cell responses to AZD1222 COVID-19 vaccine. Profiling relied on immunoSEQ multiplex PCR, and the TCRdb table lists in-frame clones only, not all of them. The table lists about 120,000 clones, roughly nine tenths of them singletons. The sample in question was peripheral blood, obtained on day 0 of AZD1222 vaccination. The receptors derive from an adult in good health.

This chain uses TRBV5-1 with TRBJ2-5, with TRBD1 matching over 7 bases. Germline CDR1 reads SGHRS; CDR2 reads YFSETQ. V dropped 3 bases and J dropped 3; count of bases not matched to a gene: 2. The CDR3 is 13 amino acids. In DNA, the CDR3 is TGCGCCAGCAGCTGGGGGACAGAAGAGACCCAGTACTTC. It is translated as CASSWGTEETQYF.

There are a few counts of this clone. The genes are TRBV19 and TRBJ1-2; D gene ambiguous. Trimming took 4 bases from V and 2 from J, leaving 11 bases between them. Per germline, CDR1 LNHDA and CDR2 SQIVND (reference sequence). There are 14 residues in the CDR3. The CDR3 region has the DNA TGTGCCAGTAGTAAAGGAGCGGACAACTATGGCTACACCTTC. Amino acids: CASSKGADNYGYTF.

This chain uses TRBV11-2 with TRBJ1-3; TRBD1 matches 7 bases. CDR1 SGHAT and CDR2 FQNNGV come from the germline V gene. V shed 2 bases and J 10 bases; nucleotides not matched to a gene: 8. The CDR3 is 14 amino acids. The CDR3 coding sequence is TGTGCCAGCAGCTTACCAGGGGGATTTCGGACCATATATTTT. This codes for CASSLPGGFRTIYF.

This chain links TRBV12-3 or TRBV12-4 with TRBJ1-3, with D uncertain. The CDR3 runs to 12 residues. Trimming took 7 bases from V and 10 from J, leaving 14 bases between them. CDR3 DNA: TGTGCCAGCACCCAAAACTTGGGAACCATATATTTT. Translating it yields CASTQNLGTIYF.

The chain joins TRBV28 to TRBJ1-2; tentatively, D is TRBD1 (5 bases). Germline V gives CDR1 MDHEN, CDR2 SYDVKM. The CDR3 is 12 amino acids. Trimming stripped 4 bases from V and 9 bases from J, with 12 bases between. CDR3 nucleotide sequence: TGTGCCAGCAGTTCCGGGGGTAGGAGCTACACCTTC. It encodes CASSSGGRSYTF.

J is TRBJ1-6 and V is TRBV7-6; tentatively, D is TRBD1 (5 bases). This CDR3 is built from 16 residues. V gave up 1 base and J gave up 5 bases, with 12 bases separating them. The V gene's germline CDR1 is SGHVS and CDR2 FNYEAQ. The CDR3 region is CASSLGGAVHNSPLHF. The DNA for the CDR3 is TGTGCCAGCAGCTTAGGAGGGGCGGTCCATAATTCACCCCTCCACTTT.

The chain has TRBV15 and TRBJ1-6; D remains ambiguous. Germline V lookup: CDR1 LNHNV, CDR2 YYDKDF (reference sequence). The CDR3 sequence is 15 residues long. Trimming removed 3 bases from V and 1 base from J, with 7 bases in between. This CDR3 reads CATSSQESYNSPLHF. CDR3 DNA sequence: TGTGCCACCAGCAGTCAGGAATCCTATAATTCACCCCTCCACTTT. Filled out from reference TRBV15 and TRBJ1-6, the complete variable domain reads DAMVIQNPRYQVTQFGKPVTLSCSQTLNHNVMYWYQQKSSQAPKLLFHYYDKDFNNEADTPDNFQSRRPNTSFCFLDIRSPGLGDTAMYLCATSSQESYNSPLHFGNGTRLTVT.

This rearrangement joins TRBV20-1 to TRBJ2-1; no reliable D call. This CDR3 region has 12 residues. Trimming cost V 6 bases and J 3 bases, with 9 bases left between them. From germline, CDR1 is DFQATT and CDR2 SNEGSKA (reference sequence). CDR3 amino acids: CSASTSYNEQFF. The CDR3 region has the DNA TGCAGTGCCAGTACAAGCTACAATGAGCAGTTCTTC.

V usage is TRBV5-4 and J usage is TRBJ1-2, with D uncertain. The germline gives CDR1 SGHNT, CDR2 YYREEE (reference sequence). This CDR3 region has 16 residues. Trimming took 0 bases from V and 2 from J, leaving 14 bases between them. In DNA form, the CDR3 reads TGTGCCAGCAGCTTGGGTTCAGGTCCCCAAAACTATGGCTACACCTTC. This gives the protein CASSLGSGPQNYGYTF.